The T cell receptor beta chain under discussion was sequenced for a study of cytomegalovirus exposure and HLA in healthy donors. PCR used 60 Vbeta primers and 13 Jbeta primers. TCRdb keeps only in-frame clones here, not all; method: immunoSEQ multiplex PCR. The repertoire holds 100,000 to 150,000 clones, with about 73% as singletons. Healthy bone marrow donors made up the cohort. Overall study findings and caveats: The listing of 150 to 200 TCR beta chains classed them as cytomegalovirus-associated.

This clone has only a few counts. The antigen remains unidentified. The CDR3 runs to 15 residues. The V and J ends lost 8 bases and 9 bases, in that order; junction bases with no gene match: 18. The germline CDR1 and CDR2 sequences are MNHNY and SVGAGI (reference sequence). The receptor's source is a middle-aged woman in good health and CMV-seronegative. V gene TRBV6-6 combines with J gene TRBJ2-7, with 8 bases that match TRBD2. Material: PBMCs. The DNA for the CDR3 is TGTGCCAGCGGGGGGGGGAGCGGGAGTATCGTTGGGCAGTACTTC. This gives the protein CASGGGSGSIVGQYF.